Listed here are 5 T cell receptor beta chains from one sample, sequenced in a study of T cell repertoires in cytomegalovirus infection. TCRdb re-called the reads through MiXCR, storing one row per CDR3 protein. The sample lists 450,000 to 650,000 distinct CDR3 sequences; over 35% were seen once. Their target antigens are unknown. Sequenced here: cultured PBMCs, sampled from culture after CMV antigen stimulation. These receptors were collected from a human donor in good health (CMV status not recorded). Some clones in this sample may be carry-over from other donors' samples.

This clonotype has a count of ten or more. This chain uses TRBV7-2 with TRBJ2-5, with D possibly being TRBD1 (6 bases). The V and J ends lost 4 bases and 3 bases respectively, with 15 bases between them. Germline CDR1 and CDR2: SGHTA and FQGNSA. The CDR3 totals 15 residues. The CDR3 reads CASSSRGAREETQYF. CDR3 sequence (DNA): TGTGCCAGCAGCTCCAGGGGCGCCAGGGAAGAGACCCAGTACTTC.

The genes are TRBV20-1 and TRBJ2-7; D may match TRBD1 or TRBD2 (5 bases each). Trimming removed 6 bases at V and 5 bases at J, with 17 bases between. Germline lookup yields CDR1 DFQATT and CDR2 SNEGSKA (reference sequence). This CDR3 has 13 residues. The chain's CDR3 is CSAKTGTHNEQYF. DNA of the CDR3: TGCAGTGCCAAGACCGGGACCCATAACGAGCAGTACTTC.

The chain uses TRBV19 and TRBJ1-2, with 7 bases lining up with TRBD1. Trimming cost V 6 bases and J 4 bases; bases outside gene matches: 11. This CDR3 contains 15 residues. Germline CDR1 LNHDA, CDR2 SQIVND (reference sequence). The CDR3 DNA sequence: TGTGCCAGTAGCCATGGAGGGGGCCGGCGCTATGGCTACACCTTC. It is translated as CASSHGGGRRYGYTF.

This clonotype was detected only a few times. The chain joins TRBV7-2 to TRBJ2-2; D is possibly TRBD1 or TRBD2 (6 bases each). CDR3 length: 14 amino acids. The V end lost 1 base, the J end lost 6 bases, and 9 bases lay between the germline ends. Germline lookup yields CDR1 SGHTA and CDR2 FQGNSA. In nucleotides, the CDR3 is TGTGCCAGCAGCTTAGAAGGGGGGTCCGGGGAGCTGTTTTTT. This translates into CASSLEGGSGELFF.

The chain uses TRBV20-1 and TRBJ2-7, with a tentative D call TRBD2 (5 bases). Germline CDR1 is DFQATT and CDR2 is SNEGSKA (reference sequence). The length of the CDR3 is 14 residues. Trimming shortened V by 6 bases and J by 1 base, and 16 bases separated the two germline ends. The DNA for the CDR3 is TGCAGTGCCCGAAGGACTCCTTATTCCTACGAGCAGTACTTC. It codes for CSARRTPYSYEQYF.